This T cell receptor beta chain was sequenced in a study of blood T cell repertoires in COVID-19. Study information: Donors in the United States, Italy and Spain gave samples during acute or convalescent COVID-19. In each case, the material was cDNA or gDNA derived from T cells, B-cell-depleted T cells, or PBMCs.

Germline loops: CDR1 SGHNT, CDR2 YYREEE (reference sequence). This CDR3 contains 15 residues. V lost 3 bases and J lost 7; bases outside the gene matches: 9. Authors' analysis steps: Estimated nucleated cell counts came from reference gene primer amplification. Assay: immunoSEQ multiplex PCR; the TCRdb copy retains only in-frame clones and omits some. V, J and clone size are taken as reported in that table, and D and trimming were inferred from the DNA itself. The top ten hold 16% of the sample, which has fewer than 120,000 clones, roughly four fifths seen once. Specimen: peripheral blood. The clonotype comes from a woman in her sixties with acute or convalescent COVID-19. The V and J genes are TRBV5-4 and TRBJ1-1; the match to TRBD1 covers 10 bases. The CDR3 DNA is TGTGCCAGCAGCTGGGACAGGGGAACCCTCCTTGAAGCTTTCTTT. Protein sequence: CASSWDRGTLLEAFF.